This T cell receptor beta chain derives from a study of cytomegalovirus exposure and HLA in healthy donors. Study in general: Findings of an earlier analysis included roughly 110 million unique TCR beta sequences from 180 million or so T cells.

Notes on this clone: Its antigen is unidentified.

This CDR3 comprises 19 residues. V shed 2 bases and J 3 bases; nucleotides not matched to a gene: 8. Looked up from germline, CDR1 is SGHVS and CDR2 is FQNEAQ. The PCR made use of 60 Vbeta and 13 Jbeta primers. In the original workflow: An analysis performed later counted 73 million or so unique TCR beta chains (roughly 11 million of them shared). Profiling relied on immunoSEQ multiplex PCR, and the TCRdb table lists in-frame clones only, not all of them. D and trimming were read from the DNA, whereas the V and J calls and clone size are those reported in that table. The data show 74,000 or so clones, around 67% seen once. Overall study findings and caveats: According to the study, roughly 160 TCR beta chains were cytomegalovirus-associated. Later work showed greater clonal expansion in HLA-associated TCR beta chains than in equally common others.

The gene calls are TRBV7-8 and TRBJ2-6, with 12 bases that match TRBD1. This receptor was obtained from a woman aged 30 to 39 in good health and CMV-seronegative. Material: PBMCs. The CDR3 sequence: CASSLFSGTGGFGANVLTF. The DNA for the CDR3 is TGTGCCAGCAGCTTATTTAGTGGGACAGGGGGCTTTGGGGCCAACGTCCTGACTTTC.